Listed here are 18 T cell receptor beta chains from one sample, sequenced in a study of blood T cells in healthy people across ages. A second PCR, run for about 6 to 11 cycles, used a sample-barcoded 5' primer plus a J-beta primer mix. TCRdb reprocessed the 5' RACE reads with MiXCR, giving one entry per CDR3 protein. The sample contains around 1,100,000 distinct CDR3 sequences, around two fifths of which appear only once. Source material: blood. Every receptor here comes from a young man in good health.

A few counts support this clonotype. The rearrangement uses TRBV12-3 or TRBV12-4 and TRBJ2-3; 8 nucleotides align to TRBD2. Trimming cost V 7 bases and J 2 bases; bases outside gene matches: 8. The CDR3 extends over 15 amino acids. The chain's CDR3 is CASKLAGRPTDTQYF. The CDR3 DNA sequence: TGTGCCAGCAAATTAGCGGGGCGTCCCACAGATACGCAGTATTTT.

The V call is TRBV2, the J call TRBJ2-1; TRBD2 matches 8 bases. There are 12 residues in the CDR3. Trimming cost V 7 bases and J 8 bases; bases outside gene matches: 4. Looked up from germline, CDR1 is SNHLY and CDR2 is FYNNEI. The CDR3 DNA follows: TGTGCCAGCAACAGCGGGGGTTATGAGCAGTTCTTC. Translating it yields CASNSGGYEQFF. Combining the CDR3 with reference TRBV2 and TRBJ2-1 gives the whole variable domain EPEVTQTPSHQVTQMGQEVILRCVPISNHLYFYWYRQILGQKVEFLVSFYNNEISEKSEIFDDQFSVERPDGSNFTLKIRSTKLEDSAMYFCASNSGGYEQFFGPGTRLTVL.

This chain uses TRBV2 with TRBJ1-2; no definite D call. Trimming pared 4 bases from V and 3 bases from J, leaving 9 bases between. Per germline, CDR1 SNHLY and CDR2 FYNNEI. The CDR3 loop spans 13 amino acids. CDR3 loop: CASSAAQDYGYTF. The CDR3 coding sequence is TGTGCCAGCAGTGCGGCCCAGGACTATGGCTACACCTTC. Full variable domain (rest looked up from reference TRBV2 and TRBJ1-2): EPEVTQTPSHQVTQMGQEVILRCVPISNHLYFYWYRQILGQKVEFLVSFYNNEISEKSEIFDDQFSVERPDGSNFTLKIRSTKLEDSAMYFCASSAAQDYGYTFGSGTRLTVV.

The V call is TRBV3-1, the J call TRBJ1-2; unclear D gene. The length of the CDR3 is 15 residues. The germline V and J ends were trimmed by 0 bases and 5 bases, with 13 bases remaining between them. Per the germline V gene, CDR1 is LGHDT and CDR2 is YNNKEL (reference sequence). The CDR3: CASSQEDGVGYGYTF. The CDR3 DNA reads as TGTGCCAGCAGCCAAGAAGACGGAGTAGGGTATGGCTACACCTTC.

The rearrangement links TRBV27 to TRBJ2-1; D gene uncertain. With 2 bases removed from V and 6 bases from J, the gap between germline ends came to 11 bases. The CDR3 has 14 amino acids. Germline V gene lookup returns CDR1 MNHEY and CDR2 SMNVEV (reference sequence). The CDR3 coding sequence is TGTGCCAGCAGTTTAGTCGGGCCCGGCAATGAGCAGTTCTTC. This translates into CASSLVGPGNEQFF.

There are a few counts of this clonotype. The gene calls are TRBV6-2 or TRBV6-3 and TRBJ2-2; 9 nucleotides match TRBD1. From germline, CDR1 is MNHEY and CDR2 SVGEGT. The CDR3 runs to 14 residues. Trimming removed 7 bases from V and 5 bases from J; junction bases left unmatched: 5. This CDR3 is CASNRGLGTGELFF. CDR3 sequence (DNA): TGTGCCAGCAACAGGGGGCTGGGGACCGGGGAGCTGTTTTTT.

CDR3 amino acids: CAISGGGTSGSYDTQYF. Here the CDR3 DNA reads TGTGCCATCAGTGGGGGGGGGACTAGCGGGTCCTATGATACGCAGTATTTT. J is TRBJ2-3 and V is TRBV10-3; the match to TRBD2 covers 12 bases. There are 17 residues in the CDR3. CDR1 is ENHRY, CDR2 SYGVKD, per germline. The J segment lost 6 bases and the V segment lost 4 bases, leaving 11 bases of the junction unmatched.

The CDR3 loop reads CASSLGIGSSNYGYTF. CDR3 nucleotides: TGCGCCAGCAGCTTGGGTATAGGGTCCTCTAACTATGGCTACACCTTC. The chain has TRBV5-1 and TRBJ1-2; no firm D call. This CDR3 is 16 amino acids long. The V gene lost 0 bases and the J gene lost 0 bases, with 12 bases spanning the gap. Germline V gene sequence: CDR1 SGHRS, CDR2 YFSETQ.

The chain is built from TRBV6-5 and TRBJ1-1; no clear D gene. Trimming took off 8 bases at V and 3 bases at J, with 16 bases between the two ends. Germline V gene sequence: CDR1 MNHEY, CDR2 SVGAGI. CDR3 size: 14 residues. The CDR3 here is CASRNEQYDTEAFF. DNA of the CDR3: TGTGCCAGCCGGAATGAACAATACGACACTGAAGCTTTCTTT.

Here the CDR3 reads CASSTSGTGPIYGYTF. For the CDR3, the DNA is TGTGCCAGCAGCACCTCCGGGACAGGTCCTATCTATGGCTACACCTTC. The V call is TRBV7-9, the J call TRBJ1-2; 8 nucleotides align to TRBD1. Germline V gene lookup returns CDR1 SEHNR and CDR2 FQNEAQ (reference sequence). Unmatched junction bases numbered 12, after V lost 5 bases and J lost 4 bases. The CDR3 is made up of 16 amino acids.

In this sample, this clonotype turned up many times. The chain recombines TRBV5-1 with TRBJ2-3; D ambiguous. The CDR3 runs 13 residues. Trimming shortened V by 3 bases and J by 6 bases, and 11 bases separated the two germline ends. CDR1 and CDR2 from the germline V gene are SGHRS and YFSETQ. Written as DNA, the CDR3 is TGCGCCAGCAGCTCCTTCTTGGCGGATACGCAGTATTTT. It specifies CASSSFLADTQYF.

This clonotype turned up a few times. Here the CDR3 DNA reads TGCGCCAGCAGCCAAGACGGGACGTGGGGATCCGAGCAGTACTTC. This translates into CASSQDGTWGSEQYF. This sequence joins TRBV4-3 and TRBJ2-5; D tentatively fits TRBD1 or TRBD2 (5 bases each). The DNA matches TRBJ2-7 better at its end, which makes the J call doubtful. Germline lookup yields CDR1 LGHNA and CDR2 YSLEER. The CDR3 covers 15 residues.

This clonotype was counted only a few times. The rearrangement joins TRBV9 to TRBJ1-2; D is possibly TRBD1 (6 bases). The CDR3 contains 16 residues. Per the germline V gene, CDR1 is SGDLS and CDR2 is YYNGEE. V was cut by 1 base and J by 4 bases, with 17 bases left in between. CDR3: CASSVKLGRGAYGYTF. CDR3 DNA: TGTGCCAGCAGCGTAAAACTCGGCAGGGGCGCCTATGGCTACACCTTC.

The rearrangement uses TRBV9 and TRBJ2-3; 13 bases match TRBD2. The CDR3 contains 15 residues. Germline V gene data show CDR1 as SGDLS and CDR2 as YYNGEE. Trimming removed 3 bases from V and 10 bases from J; junction bases left unmatched: 8. The CDR3 is CASSAGTSGARPQYF. The CDR3 DNA reads TGTGCCAGCAGCGCCGGGACTAGCGGGGCCCGACCGCAGTATTTT.

Of note for this clonotype: A much larger clone sits a single nucleotide away, making a read error possible. The chain links TRBV5-5 to TRBJ1-5, with no clear D. V lost 4 bases, J lost 5 bases, and 13 bases lay in between. Germline V CDR1 and CDR2: SGHKS, YYEKEE (reference sequence). This CDR3 is built from 14 residues. The CDR3 sequence is CASSDFTGDQPQHF. DNA of the CDR3: TGTGCCAGCAGCGATTTTACCGGAGATCAGCCCCAGCATTTT.

This clonotype was seen repeatedly, ten times or more. The junction differs from germline at one of its ends, possibly a read error. This sequence joins TRBV5-1 and TRBJ2-1, with 13 bases that match TRBD2. The CDR3 is 15 residues long. From germline, CDR1 is SGHRS and CDR2 YFSETQ. DNA of the CDR3: TGTGCCAGCAGCCTAGGACTAGCGGGGGTAAATGAGCAGTTCTTC. It codes for CASSLGLAGVNEQFF.

The chain combines TRBV21-1 with TRBJ2-3; TRBD2, the D gene given by the table, was not confirmed from the DNA. TRBV21-1 is an annotated pseudogene. The CDR3 consists of 17 residues. The CDR3 coding sequence is TGTGCCAGCAGCAAGTCTAGCCCACGTCAATGGGTGGATACGCAGTATTTT. It translates to CASSKSSPRQWVDTQYF.

The chain combines TRBV29-1 with TRBJ1-2; a weak D match, TRBD1 (5 bases). Germline CDR1 and CDR2: SQVTM and ANQGSEA. Trimming took off 4 bases at V and 4 bases at J, with 16 bases between the two ends. CDR3 length equals 14 residues. Written as DNA, the CDR3 is TGCAGCGTTGTGATTCCGGGGGGGACCTATGGCTACACCTTC. Translating gives CSVVIPGGTYGYTF.